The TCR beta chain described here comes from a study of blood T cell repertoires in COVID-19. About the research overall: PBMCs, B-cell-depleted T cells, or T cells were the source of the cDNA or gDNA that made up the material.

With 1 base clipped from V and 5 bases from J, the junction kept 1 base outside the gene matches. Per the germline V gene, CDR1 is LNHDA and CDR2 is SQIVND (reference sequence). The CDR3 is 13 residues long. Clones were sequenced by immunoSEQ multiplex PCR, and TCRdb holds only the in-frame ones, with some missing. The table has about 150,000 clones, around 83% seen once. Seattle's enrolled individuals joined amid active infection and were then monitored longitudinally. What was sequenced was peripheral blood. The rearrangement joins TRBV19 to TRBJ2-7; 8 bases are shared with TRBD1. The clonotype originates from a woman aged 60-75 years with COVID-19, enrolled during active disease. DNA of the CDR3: TGTGCCAGTAGTATAGCGACAGGGGACGAGCAGTACTTC. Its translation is CASSIATGDEQYF.